These 31 T cell receptor beta chains originate from one sample sequenced in a study of blood T cell repertoires in COVID-19. Sequencing was performed with immunoSEQ multiplex PCR; in TCRdb, only in-frame clones are kept and a portion is missing. The sample carries about 190,000 clones, roughly 78% recorded once. Sequencing was done on a sample of peripheral blood. The source is a woman over 75 with active or convalescent COVID-19.

This sequence joins TRBV5-1 and TRBJ2-1; 8 bases match TRBD2. The CDR3 spans 14 residues. The V and J ends lost 4 bases and 4 bases, in that order; junction bases with no gene match: 4. The germline V gene has CDR1 SGHRS and CDR2 YFSETQ. CDR3 bases: TGCGCCAGCAGCAGCCGGGGGGGATACAATGAGCAGTTCTTC. It yields the protein CASSSRGGYNEQFF.

The chain is built from TRBV25-1 and TRBJ1-6, with no clear D. The CDR3 runs to 12 residues. V lost 7 bases and J lost 8, with 9 bases in between. The germline CDR1 and CDR2 sequences are MGHDK and SYGVNS. The CDR3 reads CASTRVDSPLHF. The CDR3 bases are TGTGCCAGCACCCGAGTGGATTCACCCCTCCACTTT. The whole variable domain, filled in from reference TRBV25-1 and TRBJ1-6, reads EADIYQTPRYLVIGTGKKITLECSQTMGHDKMYWYQQDPGMELHLIHYSYGVNSTEKGDLSSESTVSRIRTEHFPLTLESARPSHTSQYLCASTRVDSPLHFGNGTRLTVT.

V is TRBV10-3 and J is TRBJ1-1; D might be TRBD1 (6 bases). The CDR3 runs to 17 residues. The V gene lost 9 bases and the J gene lost 1 base, with 24 bases spanning the gap. Germline V gene lookup returns CDR1 ENHRY and CDR2 SYGVKD. CDR3 DNA sequence: TGTGCCATTTCCTCAATTCAGGGGCGAGGACGGAACACTGAAGCTTTCTTT. Protein product: CAISSIQGRGRNTEAFF.

The V gene is TRBV6-2 or TRBV6-3, the J gene TRBJ1-5, with 10 bases aligning to TRBD1. This CDR3 spans 16 amino acids. Germline V gives CDR1 MNHEY, CDR2 SVGEGT. V was clipped by 5 bases and J by 5 bases; unmatched bases: 9. The CDR3 DNA reads as TGTGCCAGCAGTCCACGCCTAGGGACAGGGGATCAGCCCCAGCATTTT. Translated, it gives CASSPRLGTGDQPQHF.

J is TRBJ1-5 and V is TRBV7-6, with D maybe TRBD1 (6 bases). Trimming cost V 3 bases and J 5 bases, with 11 bases left between them. The CDR3 has 14 amino acids. CDR1 and CDR2 from the germline V gene are SGHVS and FNYEAQ. In DNA form, the CDR3 reads TGTGCCAGCAGCTTGGTCAGGGGTGATCAGCCCCAGCATTTT. Amino acid sequence: CASSLVRGDQPQHF.

The genes are TRBV7-8 and TRBJ2-7; weak D call: TRBD1 (6 bases). This CDR3 has 15 amino acids. V lost 5 bases and J 4 bases, leaving 18 bases between the germline ends. CDR1 and CDR2 (germline): SGHVS, FQNEAQ. CDR3 coding DNA: TGTGCCAGCAGCCAGGTTGGACAGCGCTCATACGAGCAGTACTTC. Translating it yields CASSQVGQRSYEQYF.

The V call is TRBV5-1, the J call TRBJ2-7; D perhaps matches TRBD1 (6 bases). CDR1 and CDR2 from the germline V gene are SGHRS and YFSETQ. There are 13 residues in the CDR3. The V end was cut by 4 bases, the J end by 5 bases, with 13 bases between. The CDR3 DNA reads as TGCGCCAGCAGCCGGAAGGGGGATCACGAGCAGTACTTC. Residues: CASSRKGDHEQYF.

The gene calls are TRBV9 and TRBJ1-1; 10 positions agree with TRBD1. Trimming took 0 bases from V and 0 from J; bases not matched to a gene: 2. Germline CDR1 is SGDLS and CDR2 is YYNGEE. This CDR3 region has 16 residues. The CDR3 here is CASSVGQGALNTEAFF. The DNA of the CDR3 is TGTGCCAGCAGCGTAGGACAGGGGGCTTTGAACACTGAAGCTTTCTTT.

CDR3 nucleotide sequence: TGTGCCAGCTCAGCTAGCGGGGGAGGCACAGATACGCAGTATTTT. Translating gives CASSASGGGTDTQYF. The chain employs TRBV18 and TRBJ2-3; 10 bases are a match to TRBD2. CDR3 length: 15 residues. Germline CDR1 KGHSH, CDR2 LQKENI. J lost 1 base, V lost 5 bases, and 3 bases had no gene match.

A word on this clone: The sample carries other DNA sequences with the same CDR3. This CDR3 is CASSLRGADTQYF. In DNA, the CDR3 is TGTGCCAGCAGTTTACGGGGGGCAGATACGCAGTATTTT. The chain couples TRBV12-3 or TRBV12-4 to TRBJ2-3; 7 bases are a match to TRBD2. The CDR3 spans 13 residues. The J segment lost 4 bases and the V segment lost 2 bases, leaving 0 bases of the junction unmatched.

In its sample, this clone was seen once. The chain is built from TRBV5-1 and TRBJ1-2; D call uncertain. The ends were cut back, 4 bases at V and 2 bases at J, with 9 bases in the middle. This CDR3 region has 13 residues. Germline CDR1 is SGHRS and CDR2 is YFSETQ. CDR3 sequence (DNA): TGCGCCAGCAGCCTGCGGATGAACTATGGCTACACCTTC. It encodes CASSLRMNYGYTF.

The CDR3 nucleotides read TGTGCCAGCAGCTTAGCGGCAGGGGCTGGGGCCAACGTCCTGACTTTC. Its protein product is CASSLAAGAGANVLTF. The chain combines TRBV7-6 with TRBJ2-6; D is possibly TRBD1 (6 bases). This CDR3 spans 16 amino acids. Trimming pared 0 bases from V and 2 bases from J, leaving 8 bases between. The germline gives CDR1 SGHVS, CDR2 FNYEAQ.

This chain links TRBV5-1 with TRBJ2-7, with 7 bases identical to TRBD2. V lost 1 base, J lost 2 bases, and 6 bases stayed unmatched. The CDR3 runs to 15 residues. Germline values: CDR1 SGHRS, CDR2 YFSETQ. In nucleotides, the CDR3 is TGCGCCAGCAGCTTGCGTCTAAGCGGGGCCTACGAGCAGTACTTC. It specifies CASSLRLSGAYEQYF.

CDR3 coding DNA: TGCGCCAGCAGCTTGAAGGCCAGGGGGGACGAGCAGTACTTC. It yields the protein CASSLKARGDEQYF. The chain links TRBV5-1 to TRBJ2-7; TRBD1 is a possible D gene (7 bases). Trimming pared 1 base from V and 5 bases from J, leaving 13 bases between. Germline V gene lookup returns CDR1 SGHRS and CDR2 YFSETQ. The CDR3 spans 14 residues.

The rearrangement uses TRBV7-9 and TRBJ1-1, with D possibly matching TRBD1 (6 bases). Germline V CDR1 and CDR2: SEHNR, FQNEAQ (reference sequence). Trimming took off 7 bases at V and 1 base at J, with 16 bases between the two ends. The CDR3 is made up of 15 amino acids. The CDR3 here is CASKIAGVTNTEAFF. In nucleotides, the CDR3 is TGTGCCAGCAAAATAGCAGGGGTTACGAACACTGAAGCTTTCTTT.

The V call is TRBV6-2 or TRBV6-3, the J call TRBJ2-1; TRBD1 aligns across 12 bases. Germline CDR1 and CDR2: MNHEY and SVGEGT. The junction had 6 bases not matched to a gene; V was cut back by 5 bases and J by 7 bases. The CDR3 is made up of 15 amino acids. For the CDR3, the DNA is TGTGCCAGCAGTCCGGGACAGGGGGCGAATAATGAGCAGTTCTTC. Its protein is CASSPGQGANNEQFF.

V and J are TRBV5-1 and TRBJ1-3; TRBD1 aligns across 8 bases. The germline CDR1 and CDR2 sequences are SGHRS and YFSETQ. J lost 2 bases, V lost 3 bases, and 4 bases had no gene match. This CDR3 is 15 amino acids long. The CDR3 loop reads CASSSVQGAGNTIYF. CDR3 nucleotides: TGCGCCAGCAGCTCTGTACAGGGGGCTGGAAACACCATATATTTT.

This clone was observed once. The rearrangement joins TRBV19 to TRBJ2-1, with 7 bases lining up with TRBD2. The ends lost 0 bases at V and 2 bases at J; junction bases unmatched: 7. The length of the CDR3 is 17 residues. CDR1 and CDR2 from the germline V gene are LNHDA and SQIVND (reference sequence). The CDR3 spells CASSIDLASGAYNEQFF. The CDR3 DNA is TGTGCCAGTAGTATAGATTTGGCTAGCGGTGCCTACAATGAGCAGTTCTTC.

This clone was seen a few times. The chain employs TRBV27 and TRBJ2-4; the match to TRBD2 covers 10 bases. CDR3 length equals 18 residues. Trimming removed 5 bases from V and 0 bases from J; junction bases left unmatched: 10. Germline loops: CDR1 MNHEY, CDR2 SMNVEV (reference sequence). The CDR3 DNA is TGTGCCAGCAGTGATAGCGGGGGGAACCTACTAGCCAAAAACATTCAGTACTTC. This translates into CASSDSGGNLLAKNIQYF.

This clone appeared a few times. The chain links TRBV4-1 to TRBJ2-1; possible D gene TRBD2, 7 bases. Germline values: CDR1 MGHRA, CDR2 YSYEKL. The CDR3 contains 16 residues. Trimming took 4 bases from V and 9 from J, leaving 22 bases between them. CDR3 loop: CASSPVGAGAPREQFF. The CDR3 bases are TGCGCCAGCAGCCCCGTAGGGGCGGGGGCCCCCCGTGAGCAGTTCTTC.

In its sample, this clone was seen a few times. The CDR3 nucleotides read TGTGCCAGCAGGTTGCGGGATGGTTTCGCAGCTTTCTTT. Translating gives CASRLRDGFAAFF. V usage is TRBV7-3 and J usage is TRBJ1-1; D not resolved. Germline V gene sequence: CDR1 SGHTA, CDR2 FQGTGA. CDR3 length equals 13 residues. With 6 bases removed from V and 10 bases from J, the gap between germline ends came to 18 bases.

The chain is built from TRBV7-3 and TRBJ2-1, with TRBD1 matching over 9 bases. This CDR3 is built from 16 residues. V dropped 3 bases and J dropped 8; count of bases not matched to a gene: 11. Germline V CDR1 and CDR2: SGHTA, FQGTGA. CDR3 DNA sequence: TGTGCCAGCAGCTTGCTTGCGGGACAGGGTAGAGATGAGCAGTTCTTC. Translation gives CASSLLAGQGRDEQFF.

The rearrangement links TRBV7-9 to TRBJ2-1; no reliable D call. The CDR3 is 14 residues long. The germline gives CDR1 SEHNR, CDR2 FQNEAQ (reference sequence). V was trimmed by 4 bases and J by 3 bases, leaving 10 bases between them. CDR3 residues: CASSSRLDYNEQFF. DNA for the CDR3: TGTGCCAGCAGCTCAAGACTCGACTACAATGAGCAGTTCTTC. The whole variable domain, remainder taken from reference TRBV7-9 and TRBJ2-1, is DTGVSQNPRHKITKRGQNVTFRCDPISEHNRLYWYRQTLGQGPEFLTYFQNEAQLEKSRLLSDRFSAERPKGSFSTLEIQRTEQGDSAMYLCASSSRLDYNEQFFGPGTRLTVL.

The V call is TRBV5-1, the J call TRBJ2-1; 7 positions agree with TRBD1. J was trimmed by 4 bases and V by 4 bases; bases with no gene match: 8. The CDR3 sequence is 15 residues long. Germline lookup yields CDR1 SGHRS and CDR2 YFSETQ. This CDR3 reads CASSPGTATYNEQFF. The CDR3 nucleotides are TGCGCCAGCAGCCCCGGGACAGCCACTTACAATGAGCAGTTCTTC.

V and J are TRBV2 and TRBJ1-1, with 7 bases fitting TRBD1. This CDR3 comprises 15 residues. V gave up 2 bases and J gave up 6 bases; unmatched junction bases: 9. Germline V gene data show CDR1 as SNHLY and CDR2 as FYNNEI. The CDR3 is CASSEIMTGYSEAFF. The DNA for the CDR3 is TGTGCCAGCAGTGAAATCATGACAGGGTACTCTGAAGCTTTCTTT.

This clone came up many times. The chain couples TRBV7-2 to TRBJ1-2; D is unclear. Per germline, CDR1 SGHTA and CDR2 FQGNSA. With 5 bases removed from V and 4 bases from J, the gap between germline ends came to 11 bases. The CDR3 contains 13 residues. The CDR3, as DNA: TGTGCCAGCAGCCGGGCCGGGAGCTATGGCTACACCTTC. Its translation is CASSRAGSYGYTF.

The rearrangement joins TRBV4-1 to TRBJ2-1; 7 nucleotides line up with TRBD1. V was clipped by 3 bases and J by 9 bases; unmatched bases: 2. Germline V gene lookup returns CDR1 MGHRA and CDR2 YSYEKL. This CDR3 spans 12 amino acids. CDR3 region: CASSHRTGEQFF. CDR3 nucleotide sequence: TGCGCCAGCAGCCACCGGACAGGTGAGCAGTTCTTC.

This clone was observed a handful of times. The V gene is TRBV5-6, the J gene TRBJ2-5; D not certain. In germline, CDR1 is SGHDT, CDR2 YYEEEE. The CDR3 is 12 amino acids. V gave up 3 bases and J gave up 0 bases, with 3 bases separating them. The CDR3 DNA sequence: TGTGCCAGCAGCTCGTACCAAGAGACCCAGTACTTC. Translation gives CASSSYQETQYF.

The chain recombines TRBV12-5 with TRBJ1-2; 9 positions match TRBD1. V shed 0 bases and J 7 bases; nucleotides not matched to a gene: 6. This CDR3 contains 15 residues. CDR1 LGHNT and CDR2 FRNRAP come from the germline V gene. CDR3 in DNA: TGTGCTAGTGGTTTGGTGACAGGGGGGTCGGGTGGCTACACCTTC. This sequence encodes CASGLVTGGSGGYTF.

In its sample, this clone was seen once. The chain couples TRBV19 to TRBJ1-2; TRBD1 aligns across 9 bases. From germline, CDR1 is LNHDA and CDR2 SQIVND (reference sequence). After removal of 4 bases from V and 7 bases from J, the junction contained 7 bases not matched to a gene. The CDR3 spans 14 residues. CDR3 sequence: CASSRGQGGGGYTF. The CDR3 bases are TGTGCCAGTAGTAGGGGACAGGGTGGAGGTGGCTACACCTTC.

The genes are TRBV7-2 and TRBJ1-1; D uncertain. Germline loops: CDR1 SGHTA, CDR2 FQGNSA. CDR3 length equals 16 residues. V was trimmed by 1 base and J by 0 bases, leaving 12 bases between them. CDR3 loop: CASSLGLRLVNTEAFF. CDR3 DNA sequence: TGTGCCAGCAGCTTAGGGTTACGGTTGGTGAACACTGAAGCTTTCTTT.